The table lists the clone carrying this T cell receptor (beta chain) with a count of one. Individuals drawn from 24 US areas were about 18 to 100 years old. Generated by immunoSEQ multiplex PCR, the TCRdb table keeps only in-frame clones and is missing some. This sample has some 190,000 clones, with 89% found just once. This entry comes from a study of blood T cell repertoires in COVID-19. The specimen sequenced was PBMCs or T cells enriched from blood (not recorded which). The receptor was isolated from a woman between 35 and 50 years old with acute COVID-19.

CDR3 sequence: CASSASPGTSGGLLGNEQFF. The CDR3 DNA follows: TGCGCCAGCAGTGCGAGTCCCGGGACTAGCGGGGGCCTCTTGGGCAATGAGCAGTTCTTC. V usage is TRBV10-1 and J usage is TRBJ2-1, with 14 nucleotides matching TRBD2. There are 20 residues in the CDR3. Germline assignment: CDR1 WNHNN and CDR2 SYGVQD (reference sequence). V was pared by 4 bases and J by 6 bases, with 17 bases of the junction left unmatched.